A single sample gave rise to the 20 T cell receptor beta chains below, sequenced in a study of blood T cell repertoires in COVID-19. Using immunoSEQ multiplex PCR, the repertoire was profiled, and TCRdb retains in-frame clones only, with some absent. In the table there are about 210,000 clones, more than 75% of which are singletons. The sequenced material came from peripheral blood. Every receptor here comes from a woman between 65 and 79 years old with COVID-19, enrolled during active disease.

For the CDR3, the DNA is TGTGCCAGCAGCGCGAGGAGGACGGCCAACTATGGCTACACCTTC. Its protein is CASSARRTANYGYTF. The rearrangement joins TRBV28 to TRBJ1-2; D is unresolved. The CDR3 runs 15 residues. Trimming left V 6 bases short and J 2 bases short, with 16 bases between. The germline V gene has CDR1 MDHEN and CDR2 SYDVKM.

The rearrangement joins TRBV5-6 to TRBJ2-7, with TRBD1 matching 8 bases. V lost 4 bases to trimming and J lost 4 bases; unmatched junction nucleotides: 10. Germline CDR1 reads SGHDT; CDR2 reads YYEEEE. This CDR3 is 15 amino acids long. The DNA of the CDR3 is TGTGCCAGCAGCCTGACAGGACAGGGTCTTTACGAGCAGTACTTC. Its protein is CASSLTGQGLYEQYF. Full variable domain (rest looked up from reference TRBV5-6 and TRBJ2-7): DAGVTQSPTHLIKTRGQQVTLRCSPKSGHDTVSWYQQALGQGPQFIFQYYEEEERQRGNFPDRFSGHQFPNYSSELNVNALLLGDSALYLCASSLTGQGLYEQYFGPGTRLTVT.

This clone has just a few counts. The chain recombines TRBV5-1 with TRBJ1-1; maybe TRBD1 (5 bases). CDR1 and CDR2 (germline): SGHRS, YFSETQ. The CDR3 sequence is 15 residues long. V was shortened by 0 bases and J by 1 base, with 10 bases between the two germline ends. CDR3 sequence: CASSLEGVKNTEAFF. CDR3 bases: TGCGCCAGCAGCTTGGAAGGGGTTAAGAACACTGAAGCTTTCTTT.

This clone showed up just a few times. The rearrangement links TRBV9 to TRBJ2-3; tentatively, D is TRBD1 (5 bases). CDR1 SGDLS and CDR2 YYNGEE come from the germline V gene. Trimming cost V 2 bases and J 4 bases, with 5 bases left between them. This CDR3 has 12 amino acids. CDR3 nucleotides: TGTGCCAGCAGCGTGACAGCAGATACGCAGTATTTT. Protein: CASSVTADTQYF.

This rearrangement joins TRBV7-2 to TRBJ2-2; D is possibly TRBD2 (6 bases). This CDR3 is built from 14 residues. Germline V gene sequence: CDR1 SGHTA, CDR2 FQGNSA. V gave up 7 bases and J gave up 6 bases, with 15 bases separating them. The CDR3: CASTRGGGAGELFF. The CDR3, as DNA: TGTGCCAGCACCCGGGGAGGCGGGGCCGGGGAGCTGTTTTTT.

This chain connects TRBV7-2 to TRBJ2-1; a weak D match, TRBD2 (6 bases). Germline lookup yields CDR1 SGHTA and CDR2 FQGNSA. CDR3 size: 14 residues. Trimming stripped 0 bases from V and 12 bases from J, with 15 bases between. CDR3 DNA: TGTGCCAGCAGCTTAGCCCCCGCAGGGAGGTTGCAGTTCTTC. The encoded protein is CASSLAPAGRLQFF.

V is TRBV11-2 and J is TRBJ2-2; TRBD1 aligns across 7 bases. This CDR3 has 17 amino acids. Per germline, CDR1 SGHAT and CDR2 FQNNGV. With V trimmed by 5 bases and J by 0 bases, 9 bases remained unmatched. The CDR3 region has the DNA TGTGCCAGCAGCGCCCGAGGGGGCGCGTCGAACACCGGGGAGCTGTTTTTT. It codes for CASSARGGASNTGELFF.

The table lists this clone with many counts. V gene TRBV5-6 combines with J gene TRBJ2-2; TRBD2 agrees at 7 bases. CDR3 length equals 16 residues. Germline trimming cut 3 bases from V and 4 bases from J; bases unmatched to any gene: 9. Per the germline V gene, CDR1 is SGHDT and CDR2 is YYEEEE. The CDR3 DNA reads TGTGCCAGCAGCTCCGATGCGGGAGCCGGCACCGGGGAGCTGTTTTTT. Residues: CASSSDAGAGTGELFF.

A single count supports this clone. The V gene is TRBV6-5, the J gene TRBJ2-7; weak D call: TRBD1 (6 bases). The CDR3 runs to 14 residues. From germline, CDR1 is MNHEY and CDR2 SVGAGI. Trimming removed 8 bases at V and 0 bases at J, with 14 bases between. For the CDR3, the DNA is TGTGCCAGCGCTGAACAGGGATTCTCCTACGAGCAGTACTTC. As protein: CASAEQGFSYEQYF.

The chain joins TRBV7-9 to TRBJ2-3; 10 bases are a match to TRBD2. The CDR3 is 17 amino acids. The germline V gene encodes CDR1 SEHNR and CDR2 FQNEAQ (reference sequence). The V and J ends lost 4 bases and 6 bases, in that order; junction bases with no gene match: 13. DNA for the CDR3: TGTGCCAGCAGCTATGGGGGGCTAGCGGGAGTCGGGGATACGCAGTATTTT. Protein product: CASSYGGLAGVGDTQYF.

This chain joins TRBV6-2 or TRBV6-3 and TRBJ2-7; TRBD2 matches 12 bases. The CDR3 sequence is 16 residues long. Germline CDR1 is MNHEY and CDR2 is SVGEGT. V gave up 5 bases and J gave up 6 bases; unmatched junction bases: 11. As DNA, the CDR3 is TGTGCCAGCAGTCTGGAAAGGCTAGCGGGAGGGAGCGAGCAGTACTTC. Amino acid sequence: CASSLERLAGGSEQYF.

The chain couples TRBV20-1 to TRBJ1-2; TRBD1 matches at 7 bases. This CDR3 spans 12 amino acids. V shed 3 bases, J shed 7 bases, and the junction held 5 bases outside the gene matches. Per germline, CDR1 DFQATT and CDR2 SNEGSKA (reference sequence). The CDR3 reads CSASEGAGGYTF. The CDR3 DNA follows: TGCAGTGCTAGTGAGGGGGCCGGTGGCTACACCTTC.

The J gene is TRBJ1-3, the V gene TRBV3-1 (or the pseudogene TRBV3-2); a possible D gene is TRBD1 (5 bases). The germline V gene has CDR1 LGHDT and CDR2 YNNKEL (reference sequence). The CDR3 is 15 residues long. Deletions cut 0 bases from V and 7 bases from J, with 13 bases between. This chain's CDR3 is CASSQDLRGGNTIYF. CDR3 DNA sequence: TGTGCCAGCAGCCAAGATCTTCGGGGGGGGAACACCATATATTTT.

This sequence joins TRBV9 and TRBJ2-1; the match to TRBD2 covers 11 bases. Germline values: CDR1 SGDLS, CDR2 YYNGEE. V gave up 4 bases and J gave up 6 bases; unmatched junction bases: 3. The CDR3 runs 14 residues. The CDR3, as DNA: TGTGCCAGCAGCTCGACTAGCGGGACCAATGAGCAGTTCTTC. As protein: CASSSTSGTNEQFF.

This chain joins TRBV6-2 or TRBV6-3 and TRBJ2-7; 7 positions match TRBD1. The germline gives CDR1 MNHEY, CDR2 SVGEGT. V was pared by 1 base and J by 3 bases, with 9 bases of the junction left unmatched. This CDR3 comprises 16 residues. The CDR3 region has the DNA TGTGCCAGCAGTTACTTAGGGACAGAAGTGAACTACGAGCAGTACTTC. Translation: CASSYLGTEVNYEQYF.

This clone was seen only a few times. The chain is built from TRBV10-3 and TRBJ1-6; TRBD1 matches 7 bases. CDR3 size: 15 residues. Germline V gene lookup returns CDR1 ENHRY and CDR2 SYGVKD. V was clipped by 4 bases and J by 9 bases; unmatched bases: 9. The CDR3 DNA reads TGTGCCATCAGTGTCGGACAGGCCAGTGGTTCACCCCTCCACTTT. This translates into CAISVGQASGSPLHF.

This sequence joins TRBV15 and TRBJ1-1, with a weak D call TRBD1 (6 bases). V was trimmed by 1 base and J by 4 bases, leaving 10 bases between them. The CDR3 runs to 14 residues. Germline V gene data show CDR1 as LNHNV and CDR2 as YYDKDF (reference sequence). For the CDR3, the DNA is TGTGCCACCAGCAGAGTCTTAGGGGGCACTGAAGCTTTCTTT. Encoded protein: CATSRVLGGTEAFF.

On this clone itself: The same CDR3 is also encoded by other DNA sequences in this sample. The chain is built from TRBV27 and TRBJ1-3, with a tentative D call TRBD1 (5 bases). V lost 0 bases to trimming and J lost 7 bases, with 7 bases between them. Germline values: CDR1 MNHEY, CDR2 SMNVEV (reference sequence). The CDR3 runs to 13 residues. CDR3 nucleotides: TGTGCCAGCAGTTTATCTCGGGGGAACACCATATATTTT. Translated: CASSLSRGNTIYF.

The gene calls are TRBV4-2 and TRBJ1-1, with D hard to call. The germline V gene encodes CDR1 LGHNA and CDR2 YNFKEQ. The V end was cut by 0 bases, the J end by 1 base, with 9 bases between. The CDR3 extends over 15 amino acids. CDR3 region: CASSQDLQENTEAFF. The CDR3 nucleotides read TGTGCCAGCAGCCAAGACCTGCAGGAGAACACTGAAGCTTTCTTT.

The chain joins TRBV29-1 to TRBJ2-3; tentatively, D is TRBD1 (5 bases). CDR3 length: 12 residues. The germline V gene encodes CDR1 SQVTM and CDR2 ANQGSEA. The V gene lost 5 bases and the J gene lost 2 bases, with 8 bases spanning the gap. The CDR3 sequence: CSVQGPTDTQYF. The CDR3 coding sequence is TGCAGCGTTCAGGGTCCCACAGATACGCAGTATTTT.